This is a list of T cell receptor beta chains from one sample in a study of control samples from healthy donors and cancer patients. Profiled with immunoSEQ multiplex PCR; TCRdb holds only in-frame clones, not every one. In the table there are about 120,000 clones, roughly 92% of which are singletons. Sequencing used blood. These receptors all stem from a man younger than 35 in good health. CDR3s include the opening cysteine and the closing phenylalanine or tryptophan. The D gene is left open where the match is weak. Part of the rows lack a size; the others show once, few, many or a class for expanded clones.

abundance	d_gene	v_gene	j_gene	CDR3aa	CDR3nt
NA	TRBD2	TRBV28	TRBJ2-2	CASSLRQRGSGELFF	TGTGCCAGCAGTTTACGGCAGCGGGGGTCCGGGGAGCTGTTTTTT
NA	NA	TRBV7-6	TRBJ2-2	CASSNSRGPRFRELFF	TGTGCCAGCTCCAACTCCAGGGGCCCCAGGTTCCGGGAGCTGTTTTTT
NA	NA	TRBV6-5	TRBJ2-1	CASRVGGPGNEQFF	TGTGCCAGCAGAGTAGGGGGGCCCGGCAATGAGCAGTTCTTC
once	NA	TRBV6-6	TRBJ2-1	CASSYVTGTLNEQFF	TGTGCCAGCAGTTACGTAACAGGGACACTCAATGAGCAGTTCTTC
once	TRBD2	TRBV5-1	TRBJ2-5	CASSTGRLAGGPSNF	TGCGCCAGCAGTACCGGGCGACTAGCGGGGGGTCCCAGTAACTTC
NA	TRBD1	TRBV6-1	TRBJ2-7	CASSDPGQGRNEQYF	TGTGCCAGCAGTGATCCCGGACAGGGGAGGAACGAGCAGTACTTC
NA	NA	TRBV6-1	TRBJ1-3	CASSVTPSPLGNTIYF	TGTGCCAGCAGTGTTACACCTTCACCACTTGGAAACACCATATATTTT
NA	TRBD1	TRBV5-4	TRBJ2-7	CASSFPGQGKNEQYF	TGTGCCAGCAGCTTCCCGGGACAGGGGAAAAACGAGCAGTACTTC
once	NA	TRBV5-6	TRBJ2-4	CASSLGTSGRRGNIQYF	TGTGCCAGCAGCTTGGGAACTTCGGGGAGGCGAGGAAACATTCAGTACTTC
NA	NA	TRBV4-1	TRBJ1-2	CASSQGQNLYGYTF	TGCGCCAGCAGCCAAGGTCAGAATTTATATGGCTACACCTTC
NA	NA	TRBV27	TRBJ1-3	CASTDSRATGNTIYF	TGTGCCAGCACCGATTCTCGTGCAACTGGAAACACCATATATTTT
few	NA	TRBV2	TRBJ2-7	CASSPTGTAFSYEQYF	TGTGCCAGCAGCCCTACAGGGACCGCATTCTCCTACGAGCAGTACTTC
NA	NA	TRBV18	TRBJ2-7	CASSPPGGPGEQYF	TGTGCCAGCTCACCACCGGGGGGGCCGGGTGAGCAGTACTTC
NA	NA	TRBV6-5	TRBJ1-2	CASSRGTVYGYTF	TGTGCCAGCAGTCGTGGGACGGTCTATGGCTACACCTTC
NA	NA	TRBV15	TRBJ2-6	CATSRDLGSSGANVLTF	TGTGCCACCAGCAGAGATTTAGGGAGCTCTGGGGCCAACGTCCTGACTTTC
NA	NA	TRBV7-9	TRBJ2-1	CASKFVGYNEQFF	TGTGCCAGCAAATTTGTTGGCTACAATGAGCAGTTCTTC
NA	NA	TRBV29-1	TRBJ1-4	CSVEDPGTNEKLFF	TGCAGCGTTGAAGACCCGGGGACTAATGAAAAACTGTTTTTT
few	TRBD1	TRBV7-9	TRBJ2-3	CASSPRGPDTQYF	TGTGCCAGCAGCCCGAGGGGGCCAGATACGCAGTATTTT
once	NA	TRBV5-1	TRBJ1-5	CASSLEPGSRQPQHF	TGCGCCAGCAGCTTGGAACCCGGGTCGCGGCAGCCCCAGCATTTT
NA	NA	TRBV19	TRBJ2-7	CASSIGQGRDEQYF	TGTGCCAGTAGTATAGGCCAGGGTCGCGACGAGCAGTACTTC
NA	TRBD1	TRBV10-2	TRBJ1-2	CASNNNRDRGYGYTF	TGCGCCAGCAACAATAACCGGGACAGGGGCTATGGCTACACCTTC
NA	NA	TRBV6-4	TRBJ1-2	CASNEPGWNRYGYTF	TGTGCCAGCAATGAGCCCGGGTGGAATCGCTATGGCTACACCTTC
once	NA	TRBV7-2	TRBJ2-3	CASSQGLPSTDTQYF	TGTGCCAGCAGTCAGGGGCTACCTAGCACAGATACGCAGTATTTT
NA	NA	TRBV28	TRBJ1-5	CASSFDRMNQPQHF	TGTGCCAGCAGTTTTGACAGGATGAATCAGCCCCAGCATTTT
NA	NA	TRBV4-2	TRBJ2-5	CASSQDQSRGGETQYF	TGTGCCAGCAGCCAAGATCAATCCAGGGGGGGAGAGACCCAGTACTTC
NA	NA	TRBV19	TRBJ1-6	CASSDGAAGASPLHF	TGTGCCAGTAGCGATGGGGCCGCCGGGGCCTCACCCCTCCACTTT
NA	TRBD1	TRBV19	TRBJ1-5	CASSMDRGGQPQHF	TGTGCCAGTAGTATGGACAGGGGTGGGCAGCCCCAGCATTTT
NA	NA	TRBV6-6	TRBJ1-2	CASSYSTFNYGYTF	TGTGCCAGCAGTTACTCGACCTTTAACTATGGCTACACCTTC
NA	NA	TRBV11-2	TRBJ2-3	CASSLSDTQYF	TGTGCCAGCAGCTTATCAGATACGCAGTATTTT
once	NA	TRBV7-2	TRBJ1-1	CASSLARDDTEAFF	TGTGCCAGCAGCTTAGCAAGGGACGACACTGAAGCTTTCTTT
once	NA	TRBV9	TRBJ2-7	CASSVGGKGSEQYF	TGTGCCAGCAGCGTAGGCGGAAAGGGTAGCGAGCAGTACTTC
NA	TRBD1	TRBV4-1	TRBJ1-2	CASSHATQGFSNYGYTF	TGCGCCAGCAGCCACGCCACACAGGGGTTCTCTAACTATGGCTACACCTTC
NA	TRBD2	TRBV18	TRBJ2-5	CASSPPPETSGGVETQYF	TGTGCCAGCTCACCCCCACCCGAGACTAGCGGGGGGGTCGAGACCCAGTACTTC
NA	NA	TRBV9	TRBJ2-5	CACYSETQYF	TGTGCCTGTTATTCGGAGACCCAGTACTTC
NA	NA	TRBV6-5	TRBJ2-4	CASRASIAKNIQYF	TGTGCCAGCAGGGCTTCCATAGCCAAAAACATTCAGTACTTC
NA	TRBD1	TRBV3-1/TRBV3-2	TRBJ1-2	CASSQAGGQGNYGYTF	TGTGCCAGCAGCCAAGCGGGTGGACAGGGGAACTATGGCTACACCTTC
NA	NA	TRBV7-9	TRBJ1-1	CASSLDRWNTEAFF	TGTGCCAGCAGCTTAGACAGGTGGAACACTGAAGCTTTCTTT
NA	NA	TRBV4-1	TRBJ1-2	CASSQHGGGNGYTF	TGCGCCAGCAGCCAACACGGGGGTGGGAATGGCTACACCTTC
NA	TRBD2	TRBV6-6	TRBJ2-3	CASRVGRWEGTDTQYF	TGTGCCAGCAGAGTCGGGAGGTGGGAAGGGACAGATACGCAGTATTTT
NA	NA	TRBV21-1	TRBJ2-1	CASSKEFF	TGTGCCAGCAGCAAAGAGTTCTTC
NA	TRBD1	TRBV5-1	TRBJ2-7	CASSQTGGGYEQYF	TGCGCCAGCAGCCAGACAGGGGGCGGGTACGAGCAGTACTTC
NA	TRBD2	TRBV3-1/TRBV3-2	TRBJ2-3	CASSQVKRGRTDTQYF	TGTGCCAGCAGCCAAGTAAAGCGGGGGAGAACAGATACGCAGTATTTT
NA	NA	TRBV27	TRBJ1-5	CASSLTNFQPQHF	TGTGCCAGCAGTTTAACCAACTTTCAGCCCCAGCATTTT
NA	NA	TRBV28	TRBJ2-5	CASSPGRSQETQYF	TGTGCCAGCTCCCCGGGTCGTAGCCAAGAGACCCAGTACTTC
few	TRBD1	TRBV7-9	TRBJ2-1	CASSSGQGDTNEQFF	TGTGCCAGCAGCTCTGGACAGGGGGATACCAATGAGCAGTTCTTC
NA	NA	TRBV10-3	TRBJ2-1	CAISESPGSYNEQFF	TGTGCCATCAGTGAGTCCCCAGGATCCTACAATGAGCAGTTCTTC
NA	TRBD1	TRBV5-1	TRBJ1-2	CASSPRQGVGYGYTF	TGCGCCAGCAGCCCCAGACAGGGGGTCGGCTATGGCTACACCTTC
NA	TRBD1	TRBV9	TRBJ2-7	CASSKQTGPYEQYF	TGTGCCAGCAGCAAACAGACAGGGCCCTACGAGCAGTACTTC
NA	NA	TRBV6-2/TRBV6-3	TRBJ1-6	CASSYAPRSSPLHF	TGTGCCAGCAGTTACGCACCCCGGAGTTCACCCCTCCACTTT
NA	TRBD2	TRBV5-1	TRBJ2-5	CASSLGLAGGSLIQETQYF	TGCGCCAGCAGCTTGGGGCTGGCGGGGGGGTCTCTCATCCAAGAGACCCAGTACTTC
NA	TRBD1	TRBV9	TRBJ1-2	CASSLTWGQGGYGYTF	TGTGCCAGCAGCCTCACCTGGGGACAGGGGGGCTATGGCTACACCTTC